This entry concerns a single TCR beta chain. Its antigen is undetermined. The sample originates from a study of lymphopenia after photon versus proton radiotherapy. Study-wide results and caveats: Proton therapy kept repertoires fairly stable, unlike photons, which gained effector/memory cells. After the lymphocyte nadir, photon-treated repertoires showed oligoclonal expansion, especially of CD8+ Temra cells. Better survival with proton therapy was suggested as possible, not demonstrated.

TCRdb's copy holds only in-frame clones and misses some; the assay was immunoSEQ multiplex PCR. The sample comprises over 35,000 clones, 85% to 90% of which are singletons, and about 9.4% rests with the top ten. Germline-derived CDR1 and CDR2 are GTSNPN and SVGIG (reference sequence). The CDR3 runs 13 residues. The V gene lost 3 bases and the J gene lost 1 base, with 9 bases spanning the gap. This sequence joins TRBV30 and TRBJ1-1; D perhaps matches TRBD1 (6 bases). The TCR originated in a woman in her sixties or seventies with pancreatic cancer. Some clones in this sample may be carry-over from other donors' samples. The sequenced sample was peripheral blood, obtained from a patient treated with proton-based radiotherapy. Written as DNA, the CDR3 is TGTGCCTGGAGATCGGGGGCGAACACTGAAGCTTTCTTT. Translating gives CAWRSGANTEAFF.